These T cell receptor beta chains were read from a single sample in a study of T cell repertoires in cytomegalovirus infection. These receptors' targets are unknown. TCRdb passed the reads through MiXCR, listing each CDR3 protein once. The table has around 710,000 distinct CDR3 sequences, 25% to 35% seen once. Specimen: cultured CD8+ T cells from PBMCs, collected from culture after CMV antigen stimulation. The receptors shown here come from a human donor in good health (CMV status not recorded). Some clones in this sample may be carry-over from other donors' samples. The CDR3 runs from the conserved cysteine through the conserved F or W. D genes are given only for firm matches. Where a row states a size, it is once, few, many or the class of an expanded clone; other rows omit it.

size	J	D	V	length	CDR3	DNA
-	TRBJ2-1	TRBD2	TRBV7-9	16	CASSSRTSGVGNEQFF	TGTGCCAGCAGCTCGCGGACTAGCGGGGTGGGTAATGAGCAGTTCTTC
-	TRBJ1-4	TRBD1	TRBV6-6	15	CASSRDRAFNEKLFF	TGTGCCAGCAGCCGGGACAGGGCCTTTAATGAAAAACTGTTTTTT
-	TRBJ2-7	TRBD2	TRBV10-3	17	CAIRLASGGAWAYEQYF	TGTGCCATCAGACTAGCGAGCGGGGGGGCCTGGGCCTACGAGCAGTACTTC
few	TRBJ2-3	-	TRBV12-3/TRBV12-4	15	CASSLVGGLFDTQYF	TGTGCCAGCAGTTTAGTGGGGGGGCTCTTTGATACGCAGTATTTT
-	TRBJ1-5	-	TRBV6-1	10	CASNRQPQHF	TGTGCCAGCAATCGACAGCCCCAGCATTTT
-	TRBJ2-3	-	TRBV27	16	CASSRLTGETADTQYF	TGTGCCAGCAGTCGATTGACAGGCGAAACGGCAGATACGCAGTATTTT
few	TRBJ2-1	-	TRBV10-2	14	CASSESNSYNEQFF	TGCGCCAGCAGTGAGTCGAACTCCTACAATGAGCAGTTCTTC
many	TRBJ2-5	TRBD2	TRBV7-2	16	CASSLPTSGDQETQYF	TGTGCCAGCAGCTTACCAACTAGCGGGGACCAAGAGACCCAGTACTTC
-	TRBJ1-6	TRBD1	TRBV5-1	17	CASSAIQRTGQNSPLHF	TGCGCCAGCAGCGCGATACAAAGGACAGGGCAGAATTCACCCCTCCACTTT
-	TRBJ1-3	-	TRBV28	14	CASSLWGGGNTIYF	TGTGCCAGCAGTTTATGGGGCGGTGGAAACACCATATATTTT
few	TRBJ2-2	-	TRBV6-5	15	CASSYWVRGSGELFF	TGTGCCAGCAGTTACTGGGTTCGGGGAAGCGGGGAGCTGTTTTTT
-	TRBJ1-6	-	TRBV6-1	15	CASSEGPRELSPLHF	TGTGCCAGCAGTGAAGGGCCTAGGGAGCTTTCACCCCTCCACTTT
-	TRBJ1-5	-	TRBV27	14	CASSPAVSGQPQHF	TGTGCCAGCAGTCCAGCGGTCTCAGGTCAGCCCCAGCATTTT
few	TRBJ2-3	-	TRBV12-3/TRBV12-4	12	CASRLQADTQYF	TGTGCCAGCAGGCTACAAGCAGATACGCAGTATTTT
many	TRBJ1-2	TRBD1	TRBV7-9	15	CASSPTLGTDYGYTF	TGTGCCAGCAGCCCTACCCTCGGGACAGACTATGGCTACACCTTC
many	TRBJ2-1	-	TRBV6-5	13	CASSYLDRREQFF	TGTGCCAGCAGTTACTTGGACAGGCGGGAACAGTTCTTC
many	TRBJ2-7	TRBD1	TRBV20-1	15	CSALARTGSSYEQYF	TGCAGTGCTCTGGCTCGGACAGGGTCATCCTACGAGCAGTACTTC
-	TRBJ2-1	TRBD1	TRBV7-9	16	CASSRLTGVERNEQFF	TGTGCCAGCAGCCGCTTGACAGGGGTTGAAAGGAATGAGCAGTTCTTC
few	TRBJ2-2	-	TRBV25-1	13	CASSEWNTGELFF	TGTGCCAGCAGTGAATGGAACACCGGGGAGCTGTTTTTT
-	TRBJ1-2	-	TRBV19	13	CASFGERIHGYTF	TGTGCCAGCTTTGGGGAACGTATACATGGCTACACCTTC
-	TRBJ1-4	-	TRBV27	12	CASGLSKEKLFF	TGTGCCAGCGGACTCTCTAAAGAAAAACTGTTTTTT
few	TRBJ2-1	-	TRBV6-5	13	CASSYSSVNEQFF	TGTGCCAGCAGTTACTCGTCTGTCAATGAGCAGTTCTTC
many	TRBJ2-1	-	TRBV6-6	14	CASRHSDRNNEQFF	TGTGCCAGCCGGCACTCGGACAGAAACAATGAGCAGTTCTTC
many	TRBJ1-5	TRBD1	TRBV7-8	16	CASSLEDGQGLQPQHF	TGTGCCAGCAGCTTAGAGGACGGACAGGGCCTTCAGCCCCAGCATTTT
many	TRBJ2-3	TRBD2	TRBV5-4	15	CASSLELAGADTQYF	TGTGCCAGCAGCTTGGAACTAGCGGGTGCAGATACGCAGTATTTT
-	TRBJ2-5	-	TRBV7-9	14	CASRKGRQGETQYF	TGTGCCAGCAGAAAGGGGCGCCAAGGGGAGACCCAGTACTTC
-	TRBJ1-1	-	TRBV6-2/TRBV6-3	13	CASTPGFWTEAFF	TGTGCCAGCACCCCAGGGTTTTGGACTGAAGCTTTCTTT
-	TRBJ2-1	TRBD2	TRBV11-2	15	CASKIAGGDSNEQFF	TGTGCCAGCAAGATAGCGGGGGGGGACTCCAATGAGCAGTTCTTC
-	TRBJ1-2	TRBD1	TRBV7-9	13	CASGTEANYGYTF	TGTGCCAGCGGGACAGAAGCTAACTATGGCTACACCTTC
many	TRBJ1-4	-	TRBV12-3/TRBV12-4	14	CASSQPIRGEKLFF	TGTGCCAGCAGTCAACCTATACGAGGGGAAAAACTGTTTTTT
few	TRBJ2-5	-	TRBV6-1	12	CASLDLGETQYF	TGTGCCAGCCTAGATCTAGGGGAGACCCAGTACTTC
-	TRBJ2-1	TRBD2	TRBV7-2	14	CASSYDGRVDEQFF	TGTGCCAGCAGCTACGACGGGAGGGTCGATGAGCAGTTCTTC
-	TRBJ2-3	-	TRBV6-5	14	CASMRGGTTDTQYF	TGTGCCAGCATGCGGGGAGGAACAACAGATACGCAGTATTTT
-	TRBJ1-3	-	TRBV27	15	CASSPLYPSGNTIYF	TGTGCCAGCAGTCCCCTATATCCCTCTGGAAACACCATATATTTT
-	TRBJ2-1	-	TRBV6-6	13	CASSYPAHNEQFF	TGTGCCAGCAGTTATCCCGCGCACAATGAGCAGTTCTTC
-	TRBJ1-5	-	TRBV20-1	14	CSAPTDGHNQPQHF	TGCAGTGCTCCAACGGACGGTCACAATCAGCCCCAGCATTTT
-	TRBJ2-7	-	TRBV5-1	13	CASTHRGGNEQYF	TGCGCCAGCACCCACCGGGGCGGTAACGAGCAGTACTTC
-	TRBJ1-1	-	TRBV12-3/TRBV12-4	13	CASRPDSNTEAFF	TGTGCCAGCAGACCTGACAGTAACACTGAAGCTTTCTTT
few	TRBJ2-5	-	TRBV12-5	15	CASGIWTDTQETQYF	TGTGCTAGTGGAATTTGGACAGATACCCAAGAGACCCAGTACTTC
few	TRBJ2-6	-	TRBV15	16	CATSGRGGSGANVLTF	TGTGCCACCAGCGGAAGAGGGGGCTCTGGGGCCAACGTCCTGACTTTC
-	TRBJ1-2	-	TRBV27	13	CASSFGLGYGYTF	TGTGCCAGCAGTTTCGGACTAGGCTATGGCTACACCTTC